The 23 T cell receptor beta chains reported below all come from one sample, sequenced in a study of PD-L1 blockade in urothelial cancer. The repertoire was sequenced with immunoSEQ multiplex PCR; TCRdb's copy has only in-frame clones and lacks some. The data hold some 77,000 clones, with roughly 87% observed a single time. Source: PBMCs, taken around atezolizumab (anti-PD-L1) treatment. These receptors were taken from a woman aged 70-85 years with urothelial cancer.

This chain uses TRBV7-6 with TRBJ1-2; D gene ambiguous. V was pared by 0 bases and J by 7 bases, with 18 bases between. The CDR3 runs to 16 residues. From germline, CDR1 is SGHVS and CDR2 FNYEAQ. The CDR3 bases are TGTGCCAGCAGCTTAGCTTCTCAACTTAGTCATTCTGGCTACACCTTC. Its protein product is CASSLASQLSHSGYTF. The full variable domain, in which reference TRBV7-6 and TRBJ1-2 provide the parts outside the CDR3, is GAGVSQSPRYKVTKRGQDVALRCDPISGHVSLYWYRQALGQGPEFLTYFNYEAQQDKSGLPNDRFSAERPEGSISTLTIQRTEQRDSAMYRCASSLASQLSHSGYTFGSGTRLTVV.

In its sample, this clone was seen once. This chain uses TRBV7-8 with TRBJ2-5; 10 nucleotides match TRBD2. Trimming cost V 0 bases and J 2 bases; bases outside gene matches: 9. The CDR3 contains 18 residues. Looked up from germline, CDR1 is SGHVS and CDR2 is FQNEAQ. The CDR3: CASSLALGVAGGQETQYF. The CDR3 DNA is TGTGCCAGCAGCTTAGCACTAGGGGTAGCGGGAGGACAAGAGACCCAGTACTTC.

For the CDR3, the DNA is TGTGCCAGCAGTTTTACAGGGGGAGACACTGAAGCTTTCTTT. This gives the protein CASSFTGGDTEAFF. This chain links TRBV27 with TRBJ1-1; 8 bases are a match to TRBD1. V was clipped by 3 bases and J by 3 bases; unmatched bases: 3. The germline V gene encodes CDR1 MNHEY and CDR2 SMNVEV (reference sequence). This CDR3 contains 14 residues.

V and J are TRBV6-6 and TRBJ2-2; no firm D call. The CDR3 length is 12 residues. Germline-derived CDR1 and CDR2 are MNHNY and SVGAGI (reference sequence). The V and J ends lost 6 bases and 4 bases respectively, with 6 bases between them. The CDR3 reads CASSYTTGELFF. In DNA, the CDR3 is TGTGCCAGCAGCTATACCACCGGGGAGCTGTTTTTT.

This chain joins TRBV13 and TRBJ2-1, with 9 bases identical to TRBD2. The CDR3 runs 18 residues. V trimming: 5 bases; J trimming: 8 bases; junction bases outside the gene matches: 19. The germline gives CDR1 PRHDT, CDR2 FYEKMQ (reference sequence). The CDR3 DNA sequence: TGTGCCAGCAGCCCCAGAGGTTTTCGCGGGGGGGCGTTGGATGAGCAGTTCTTC. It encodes CASSPRGFRGGALDEQFF.

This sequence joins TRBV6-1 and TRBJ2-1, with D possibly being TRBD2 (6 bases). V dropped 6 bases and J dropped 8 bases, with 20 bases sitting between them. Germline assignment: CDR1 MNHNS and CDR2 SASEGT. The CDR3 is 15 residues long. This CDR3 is CASRERAGTAYEQFF. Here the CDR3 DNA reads TGTGCCAGCAGAGAGCGGGCCGGGACCGCTTATGAGCAGTTCTTC.

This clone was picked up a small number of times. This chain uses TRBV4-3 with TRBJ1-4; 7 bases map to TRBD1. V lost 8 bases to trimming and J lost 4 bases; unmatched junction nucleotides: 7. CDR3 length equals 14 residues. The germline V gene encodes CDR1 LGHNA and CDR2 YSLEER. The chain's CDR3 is CASGRGQDNEKLFF. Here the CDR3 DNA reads TGCGCCAGCGGCCGCGGACAGGATAATGAAAAACTGTTTTTT.

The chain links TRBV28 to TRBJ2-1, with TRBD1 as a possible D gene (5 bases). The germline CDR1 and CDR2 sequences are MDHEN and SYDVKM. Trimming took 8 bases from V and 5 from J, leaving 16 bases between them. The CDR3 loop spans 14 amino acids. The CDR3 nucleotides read TGTGCCAGCCTAACGACAGTTTCCGACAATGAGCAGTTCTTC. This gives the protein CASLTTVSDNEQFF. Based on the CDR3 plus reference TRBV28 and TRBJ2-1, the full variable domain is DVKVTQSSRYLVKRTGEKVFLECVQDMDHENMFWYRQDPGLGLRLIYFSYDVKMKEKGDIPEGYSVSREKKERFSLILESASTNQTSMYLCASLTTVSDNEQFFGPGTRLTVL.

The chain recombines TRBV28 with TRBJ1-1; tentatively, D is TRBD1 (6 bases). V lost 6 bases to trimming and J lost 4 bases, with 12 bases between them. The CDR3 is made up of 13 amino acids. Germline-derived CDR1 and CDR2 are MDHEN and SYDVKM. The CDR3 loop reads CASSTTGFTEAFF. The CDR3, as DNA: TGTGCCAGCAGCACCACAGGGTTCACTGAAGCTTTCTTT.

CDR3 DNA sequence: TGTGCCAGCAGCTTAGGAGCCTGGGGACAGAAAGAGACCCAGTACTTC. Translating gives CASSLGAWGQKETQYF. V and J are TRBV11-2 and TRBJ2-5, with 7 bases identical to TRBD1. Germline values: CDR1 SGHAT, CDR2 FQNNGV. The CDR3 covers 16 residues. V lost 1 base, J lost 3 bases, and 8 bases stayed unmatched.

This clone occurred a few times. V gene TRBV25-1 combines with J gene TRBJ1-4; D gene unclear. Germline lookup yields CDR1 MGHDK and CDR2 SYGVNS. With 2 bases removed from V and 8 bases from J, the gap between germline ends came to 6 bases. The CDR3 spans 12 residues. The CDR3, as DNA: TGTGCCAGCAGTGAAGGAGGGGAAAAACTGTTTTTT. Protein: CASSEGGEKLFF.

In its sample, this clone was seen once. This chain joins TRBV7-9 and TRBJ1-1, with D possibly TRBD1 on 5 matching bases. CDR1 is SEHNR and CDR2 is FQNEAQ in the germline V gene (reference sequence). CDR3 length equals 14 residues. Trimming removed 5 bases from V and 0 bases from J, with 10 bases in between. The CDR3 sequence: CASSLRVVNTEAFF. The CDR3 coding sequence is TGTGCCAGCAGCCTCAGGGTAGTGAACACTGAAGCTTTCTTT.

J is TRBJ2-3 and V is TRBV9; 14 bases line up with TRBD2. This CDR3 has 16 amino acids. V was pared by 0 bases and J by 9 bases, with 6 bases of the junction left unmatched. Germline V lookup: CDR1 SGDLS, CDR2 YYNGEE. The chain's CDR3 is CASSVALGLAGGTQYF. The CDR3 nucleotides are TGTGCCAGCAGCGTAGCTCTAGGACTAGCGGGGGGCACGCAGTATTTT. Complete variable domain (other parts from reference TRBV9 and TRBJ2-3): DSGVTQTPKHLITATGQRVTLRCSPRSGDLSVYWYQQSLDQGLQFLIQYYNGEERAKGNILERFSAQQFPDLHSELNLSSLELGDSALYFCASSVALGLAGGTQYFGPGTRLTVL.

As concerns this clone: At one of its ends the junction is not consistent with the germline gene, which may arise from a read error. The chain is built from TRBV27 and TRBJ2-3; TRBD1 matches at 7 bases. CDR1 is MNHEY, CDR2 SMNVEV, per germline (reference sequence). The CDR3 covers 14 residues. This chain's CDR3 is CASSPQTGSRGSIF. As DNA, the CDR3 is TGTGCCAGCAGTCCCCAGACAGGGAGTCGGGGCAGTATTTTT.

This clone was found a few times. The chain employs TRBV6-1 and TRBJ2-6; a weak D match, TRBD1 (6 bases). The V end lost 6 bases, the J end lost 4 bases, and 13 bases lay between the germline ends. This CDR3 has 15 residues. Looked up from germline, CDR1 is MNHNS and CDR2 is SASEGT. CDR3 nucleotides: TGTGCCAGCAGGGACGCAGGGGCAGGGGCCAACGTCCTGACTTTC. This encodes CASRDAGAGANVLTF.

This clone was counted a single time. In nucleotides, the CDR3 is TGTGCCAGTAGTCTCCGTCGACAGGTCAGGAGAAGGGAGACCCAGTACTTC. It codes for CASSLRRQVRRRETQYF. This sequence joins TRBV19 and TRBJ2-5, with D possibly TRBD1 on 6 matching bases. The length of the CDR3 is 17 residues. In germline, CDR1 is LNHDA, CDR2 SQIVND (reference sequence). Deletions cut 5 bases from V and 5 bases from J, with 24 bases between.

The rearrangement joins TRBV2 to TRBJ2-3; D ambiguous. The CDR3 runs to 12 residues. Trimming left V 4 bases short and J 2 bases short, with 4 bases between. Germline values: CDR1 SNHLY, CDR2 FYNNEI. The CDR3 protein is CASSANTDTQYF. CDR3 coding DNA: TGTGCCAGCAGTGCCAACACAGATACGCAGTATTTT. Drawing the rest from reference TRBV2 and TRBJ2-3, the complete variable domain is EPEVTQTPSHQVTQMGQEVILRCVPISNHLYFYWYRQILGQKVEFLVSFYNNEISEKSEIFDDQFSVERPDGSNFTLKIRSTKLEDSAMYFCASSANTDTQYFGPGTRLTVL.

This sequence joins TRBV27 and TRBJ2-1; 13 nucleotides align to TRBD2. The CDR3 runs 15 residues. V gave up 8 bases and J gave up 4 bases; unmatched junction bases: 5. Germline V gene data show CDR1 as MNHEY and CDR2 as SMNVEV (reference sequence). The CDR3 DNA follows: TGTGCCAGCGGACTAGCGGGAGCCATATACAATGAGCAGTTCTTC. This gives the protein CASGLAGAIYNEQFF.

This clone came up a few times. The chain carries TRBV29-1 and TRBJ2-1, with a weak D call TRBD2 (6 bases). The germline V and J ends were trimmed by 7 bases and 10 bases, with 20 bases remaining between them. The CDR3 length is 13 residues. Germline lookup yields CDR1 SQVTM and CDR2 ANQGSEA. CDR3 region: CSAQGAGSYEQFF. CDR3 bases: TGCAGCGCCCAAGGGGCGGGGTCATACGAGCAGTTCTTC.

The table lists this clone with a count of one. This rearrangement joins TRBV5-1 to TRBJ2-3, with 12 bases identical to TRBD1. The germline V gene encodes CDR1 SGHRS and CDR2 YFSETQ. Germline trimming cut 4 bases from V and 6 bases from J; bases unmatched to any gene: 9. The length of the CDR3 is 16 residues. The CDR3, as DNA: TGCGCCAGCAGCCTAGGGACAGGGGGCGCGGCCGATACGCAGTATTTT. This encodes CASSLGTGGAADTQYF.

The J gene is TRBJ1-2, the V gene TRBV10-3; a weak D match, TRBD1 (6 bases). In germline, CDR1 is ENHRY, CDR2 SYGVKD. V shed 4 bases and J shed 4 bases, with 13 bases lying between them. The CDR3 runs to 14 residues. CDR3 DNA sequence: TGTGCCATCAGTGCCCCTCCAGGGGCCTATGGCTACACCTTC. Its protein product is CAISAPPGAYGYTF.

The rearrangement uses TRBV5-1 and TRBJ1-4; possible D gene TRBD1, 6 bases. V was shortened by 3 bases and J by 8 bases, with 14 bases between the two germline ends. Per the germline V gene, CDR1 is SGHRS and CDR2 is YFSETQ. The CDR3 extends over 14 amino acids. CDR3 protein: CASSSGDSSEKLFF. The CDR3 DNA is TGCGCCAGCAGCTCAGGGGATAGTTCCGAAAAACTGTTTTTT.

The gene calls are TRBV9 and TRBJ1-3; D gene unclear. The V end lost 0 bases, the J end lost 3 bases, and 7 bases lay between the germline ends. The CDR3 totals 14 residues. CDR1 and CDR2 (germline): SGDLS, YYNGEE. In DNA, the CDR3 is TGTGCCAGCAGCGTAGTCTCCGGTGGAAACACCATATATTTT. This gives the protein CASSVVSGGNTIYF.